Listed here are 23 T cell receptor beta chains from one sample, sequenced in a study of blood T cell repertoires in COVID-19. Some clones are missing from TCRdb's copy, which holds only in-frame ones; the method was immunoSEQ multiplex PCR. The sample lists 300,000 to 350,000 clones, 80% to 90% occurring once. The specimen was PBMCs or T cells enriched from blood (not recorded which). These receptors were taken from a woman under 30 who had recovered from COVID-19.

This clone was recorded once. The sample carries other DNA sequences with the same CDR3. The V gene is TRBV19, the J gene TRBJ2-5; 7 bases are shared with TRBD1. Trimming took 3 bases from V and 1 from J; bases not matched to a gene: 5. CDR1 is LNHDA, CDR2 SQIVND, per germline (reference sequence). The CDR3 runs to 15 residues. The CDR3 protein is CASSMGAGGQETQYF. Here the CDR3 DNA reads TGTGCCAGTAGTATGGGGGCAGGGGGCCAAGAGACCCAGTACTTC.

This chain uses TRBV4-3 with TRBJ2-1; D ambiguous. This CDR3 is 13 amino acids long. V gave up 1 base and J gave up 6 bases, with 7 bases separating them. Germline-derived CDR1 and CDR2 are LGHNA and YSLEER. The DNA for the CDR3 is TGCGCCAGCAGCCAAGTATCCCGCAATGAGCAGTTCTTC. It specifies CASSQVSRNEQFF.

The sample holds a few counts of this clone. J is TRBJ1-4 and V is TRBV4-2, with D uncertain. V lost 1 base, J lost 3 bases, and 15 bases lay in between. This CDR3 comprises 17 residues. Per the germline V gene, CDR1 is LGHNA and CDR2 is YNFKEQ. The CDR3 DNA sequence: TGTGCCAGCAGCCAAGGGGATTTTGGAGGGTCTAATGAAAAACTGTTTTTT. Translated, it gives CASSQGDFGGSNEKLFF.

This sequence joins TRBV10-1 and TRBJ1-1; 10 bases fit TRBD1. The CDR3 runs 15 residues. Trimming cost V 2 bases and J 4 bases; bases outside gene matches: 4. CDR1 is WNHNN, CDR2 SYGVQD, per germline (reference sequence). Here the CDR3 DNA reads TGCGCCAGCAGTGAGGACAGGGGGCAGGTCACTGAAGCTTTCTTT. Amino acids: CASSEDRGQVTEAFF.

The sample holds one count of this clone. The chain's CDR3 is CASSTPDRGNGYTF. The CDR3 bases are TGTGCCAGCAGTACCCCCGACAGGGGTAATGGCTACACCTTC. V usage is TRBV28 and J usage is TRBJ1-2, with 8 bases that match TRBD1. This CDR3 region has 14 residues. The V gene end was trimmed by 5 bases and the J gene end by 6 bases; junction bases not matched to a gene: 8. The germline CDR1 and CDR2 sequences are MDHEN and SYDVKM.

This chain links TRBV4-2 with TRBJ2-1; D is unresolved. The CDR3 is made up of 13 amino acids. V lost 4 bases and J 10 bases, leaving 14 bases between the germline ends. The germline gives CDR1 LGHNA, CDR2 YNFKEQ. DNA of the CDR3: TGTGCCAGCAGCCCGCCCGGGTTCTTGGAGCAGTTCTTC. Translating gives CASSPPGFLEQFF.

This sequence joins TRBV19 and TRBJ1-1; D might be TRBD1 (5 bases). Germline V gives CDR1 LNHDA, CDR2 SQIVND (reference sequence). The CDR3 consists of 17 residues. V dropped 1 base and J dropped 4 bases, with 19 bases sitting between them. CDR3 sequence: CASSIVGQAGGGTEAFF. The CDR3 region has the DNA TGTGCCAGTAGTATAGTCGGCCAGGCTGGCGGGGGCACTGAAGCTTTCTTT.

V usage is TRBV5-8 and J usage is TRBJ1-2; D is perhaps TRBD1 (5 bases). Trimming shortened V by 4 bases and J by 10 bases, and 14 bases separated the two germline ends. Per the germline V gene, CDR1 is SGHTS and CDR2 is YDEGEE. CDR3 size: 12 residues. In DNA, the CDR3 is TGTGCCAGCAGCGCTTTCCGGGACTACTACACCTTC. Protein sequence: CASSAFRDYYTF.

The chain links TRBV4-1 to TRBJ2-7; 10 positions agree with TRBD2. Germline CDR1 is MGHRA and CDR2 is YSYEKL. This CDR3 region has 15 residues. V lost 1 base, J lost 6 bases, and 6 bases stayed unmatched. CDR3 nucleotide sequence: TGCGCCAGCAGCCAAGGGCCAGCGGGAGGGGGCGAGCAGTACTTC. Translating gives CASSQGPAGGGEQYF.

The genes are TRBV4-1 and TRBJ2-7, with 7 bases identical to TRBD1. Germline CDR1 and CDR2: MGHRA and YSYEKL. The trim removed 0 bases at V and 4 bases at J, leaving 9 bases unmatched. This CDR3 region has 16 residues. The CDR3 bases are TGCGCCAGCAGCCAAGAAGAGGGGGCAATCGGATACGAGCAGTACTTC. It is translated as CASSQEEGAIGYEQYF.

The CDR3, as DNA: TGCGCCAGCAGCTTGGGGGAGACAGGGATCGGGGAGCTGTTTTTT. This gives the protein CASSLGETGIGELFF. The chain carries TRBV5-1 and TRBJ2-2; TRBD1 aligns across 7 bases. V trimming: 0 bases; J trimming: 7 bases; junction bases outside the gene matches: 6. Germline values: CDR1 SGHRS, CDR2 YFSETQ. This CDR3 is built from 15 residues.

This chain links TRBV6-2 or TRBV6-3 with TRBJ2-5; TRBD2 matches at 7 bases. The CDR3 sequence is 16 residues long. V trimming: 0 bases; J trimming: 5 bases; junction bases outside the gene matches: 9. Germline CDR1 is MNHEY and CDR2 is SVGEGT. DNA of the CDR3: TGTGCCAGCAGTTACTCTCGACAGCGGGGACGGGAGACCCAGTACTTC. This codes for CASSYSRQRGRETQYF.

The chain has TRBV9 and TRBJ2-1; possibly TRBD1 for D (6 bases). The CDR3 has 16 amino acids. In germline, CDR1 is SGDLS, CDR2 YYNGEE. V dropped 1 base and J dropped 9 bases, with 20 bases sitting between them. As DNA, the CDR3 is TGTGCCAGCAGCGTAATTGGACAGACAGGAGGTGGTGAGCAGTTCTTC. It is translated as CASSVIGQTGGGEQFF.

The rearrangement uses TRBV7-2 and TRBJ1-4; D gene uncertain. Between the trimmed V and J ends, which lost 5 bases and 3 bases, there was a span of 16 bases. Germline V gives CDR1 SGHTA, CDR2 FQGNSA. The CDR3 is made up of 16 amino acids. The DNA for the CDR3 is TGTGCCAGCAGCCCCCAAGTTGTGACACCTAATGAAAAACTGTTTTTT. Protein sequence: CASSPQVVTPNEKLFF.

The V gene is TRBV5-6, the J gene TRBJ1-2, with 7 positions matching TRBD1. Germline CDR1 is SGHDT and CDR2 is YYEEEE. This CDR3 region has 14 residues. J was trimmed by 4 bases and V by 7 bases; bases with no gene match: 10. The CDR3 region has the DNA TGTGCCAGCGAAGCTCGACAGGGATCCTATGGCTACACCTTC. It specifies CASEARQGSYGYTF.

The V call is TRBV7-9, the J call TRBJ1-1, with D uncertain. This CDR3 region has 12 residues. V lost 6 bases to trimming and J lost 1 base, with 6 bases between them. Germline CDR1 is SEHNR and CDR2 is FQNEAQ (reference sequence). Written as DNA, the CDR3 is TGTGCCAGCAGTTCCAGGAACACTGAAGCTTTCTTT. Its translation: CASSSRNTEAFF.

The chain is built from TRBV25-1 and TRBJ2-7, with 7 bases identical to TRBD1. The CDR3 has 14 amino acids. V shed 3 bases, J shed 4 bases, and the junction held 6 bases outside the gene matches. Germline-derived CDR1 and CDR2 are MGHDK and SYGVNS. This chain's CDR3 is CASSEPGQQYEQYF. The CDR3 DNA reads as TGTGCCAGCAGTGAGCCGGGACAGCAATACGAGCAGTACTTC.

The chain is built from TRBV7-8 and TRBJ2-5; D remains ambiguous. The germline CDR1 and CDR2 sequences are SGHVS and FQNEAQ. Trimming removed 1 base from V and 5 bases from J, with 8 bases in between. The CDR3 is made up of 13 amino acids. For the CDR3, the DNA is TGTGCCAGCAGCTTAGGCCCACAGGAGACCCAGTACTTC. Translated: CASSLGPQETQYF. The whole variable domain, remainder taken from reference TRBV7-8 and TRBJ2-5, is GAGVSQSPRYKVAKRGQDVALRCDPISGHVSLFWYQQALGQGPEFLTYFQNEAQLDKSGLPSDRFFAERPEGSVSTLKIQRTQQEDSAVYLCASSLGPQETQYFGPGTRLLVL.

The chain combines TRBV7-9 with TRBJ1-2; unclear D gene. CDR3 length: 15 residues. V shed 5 bases and J shed 2 bases, with 15 bases lying between them. Per germline, CDR1 SEHNR and CDR2 FQNEAQ (reference sequence). CDR3 bases: TGTGCCAGCAGCCCCGAAGAGTTCTCAAACTATGGCTACACCTTC. Amino acids: CASSPEEFSNYGYTF.

The rearrangement joins TRBV11-1 to TRBJ2-2; TRBD1 matches at 8 bases. Germline V lookup: CDR1 SGHAT, CDR2 FQDESV (reference sequence). V shed 9 bases and J 5 bases; nucleotides not matched to a gene: 5. CDR3 size: 13 residues. The CDR3 region has the DNA TGTGCCAGTAGGGACAGGAGGACCGGGGAGCTGTTTTTT. Residues: CASRDRRTGELFF.

The rearrangement joins TRBV4-2 to TRBJ2-3; perhaps TRBD1 as D (5 bases). V gave up 3 bases and J gave up 2 bases, with 9 bases separating them. This CDR3 spans 14 amino acids. Germline loops: CDR1 LGHNA, CDR2 YNFKEQ. CDR3 in DNA: TGTGCCAGCAGCCAGGGCAGGGCCACAGATACGCAGTATTTT. This gives the protein CASSQGRATDTQYF.

The chain joins TRBV5-4 to TRBJ2-2, with 14 bases that match TRBD2. The trim removed 4 bases at V and 4 bases at J, leaving 6 bases unmatched. The germline gives CDR1 SGHNT, CDR2 YYREEE (reference sequence). The CDR3 runs to 17 residues. CDR3 protein: CASSAGLAGVGTGELFF. The CDR3 DNA reads as TGTGCCAGCAGCGCGGGACTAGCGGGAGTGGGCACCGGGGAGCTGTTTTTT. The whole variable domain, remainder taken from reference TRBV5-4 and TRBJ2-2, is ETGVTQSPTHLIKTRGQQVTLRCSSQSGHNTVSWYQQALGQGPQFIFQYYREEENGRGNFPPRFSGLQFPNYSSELNVNALELDDSALYLCASSAGLAGVGTGELFFGEGSRLTVL.

A note on this clone: The sample contains more than one DNA sequence encoding this CDR3. The V gene is TRBV7-2, the J gene TRBJ1-2; 9 bases fit TRBD1. Germline lookup yields CDR1 SGHTA and CDR2 FQGNSA. CDR3 size: 14 residues. V shed 5 bases, J shed 2 bases, and the junction held 3 bases outside the gene matches. CDR3 in DNA: TGTGCCAGCAGCCCGGACAGGGGAAACTATGGCTACACCTTC. This codes for CASSPDRGNYGYTF.